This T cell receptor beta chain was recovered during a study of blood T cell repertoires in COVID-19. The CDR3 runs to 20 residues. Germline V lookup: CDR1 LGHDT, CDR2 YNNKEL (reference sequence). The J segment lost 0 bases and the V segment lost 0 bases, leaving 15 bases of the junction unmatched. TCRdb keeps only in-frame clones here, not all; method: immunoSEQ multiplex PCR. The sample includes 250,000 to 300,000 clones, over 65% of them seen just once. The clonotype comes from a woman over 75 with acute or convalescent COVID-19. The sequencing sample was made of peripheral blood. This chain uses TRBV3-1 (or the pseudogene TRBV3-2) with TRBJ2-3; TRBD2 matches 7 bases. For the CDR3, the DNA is TGTGCCAGCAGCCAAGACCCCCGCCCCTGGCTAGCGGCTAGCACAGATACGCAGTATTTT. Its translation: CASSQDPRPWLAASTDTQYF.